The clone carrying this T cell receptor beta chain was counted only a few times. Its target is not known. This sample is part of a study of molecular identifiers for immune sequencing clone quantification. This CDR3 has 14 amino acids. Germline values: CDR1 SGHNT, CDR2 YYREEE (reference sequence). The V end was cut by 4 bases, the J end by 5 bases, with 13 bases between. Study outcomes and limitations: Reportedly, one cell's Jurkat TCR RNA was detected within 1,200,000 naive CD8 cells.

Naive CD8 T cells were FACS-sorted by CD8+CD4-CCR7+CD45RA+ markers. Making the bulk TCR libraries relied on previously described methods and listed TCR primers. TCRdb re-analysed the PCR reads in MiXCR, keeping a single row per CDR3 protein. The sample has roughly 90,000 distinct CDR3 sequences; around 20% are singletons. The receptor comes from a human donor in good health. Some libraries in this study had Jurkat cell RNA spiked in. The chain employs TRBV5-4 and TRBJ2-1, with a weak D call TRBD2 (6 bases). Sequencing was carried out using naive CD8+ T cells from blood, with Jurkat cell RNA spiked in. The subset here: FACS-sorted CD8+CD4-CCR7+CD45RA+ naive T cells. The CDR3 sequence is CASSPGLGDNEQFF. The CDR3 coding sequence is TGTGCCAGCAGCCCGGGACTGGGAGACAATGAGCAGTTCTTC.